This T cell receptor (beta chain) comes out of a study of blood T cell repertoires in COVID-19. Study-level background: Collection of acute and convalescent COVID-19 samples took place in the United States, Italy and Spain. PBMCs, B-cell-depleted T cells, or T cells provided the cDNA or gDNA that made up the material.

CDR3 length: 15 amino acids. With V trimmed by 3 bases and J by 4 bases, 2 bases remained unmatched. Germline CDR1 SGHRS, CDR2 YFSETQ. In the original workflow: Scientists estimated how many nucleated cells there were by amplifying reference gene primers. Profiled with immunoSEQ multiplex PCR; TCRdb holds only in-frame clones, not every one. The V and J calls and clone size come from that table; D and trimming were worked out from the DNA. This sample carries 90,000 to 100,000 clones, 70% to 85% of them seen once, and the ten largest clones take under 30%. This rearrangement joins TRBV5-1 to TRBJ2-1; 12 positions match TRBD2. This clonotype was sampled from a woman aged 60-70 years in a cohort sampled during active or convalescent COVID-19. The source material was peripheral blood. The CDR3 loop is CASSSGLAGYNEQFF. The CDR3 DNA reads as TGCGCCAGCAGCTCGGGACTAGCGGGTTACAATGAGCAGTTCTTC.